This is a list of T cell receptor beta chains from one sample in a study of shared clonotypes between healthy human individuals. Produced via immunoSEQ multiplex PCR; TCRdb's table is partial and in-frame only. Among about 2 million clones listed, 90% to 95% were seen once. The sequenced material came from naive CD4+ T cells sorted from blood. These receptors originate from a man aged 18 to 30 in good health. The CDR3 runs from the conserved cysteine through the conserved F or W. The D gene is left open where the match is weak. Size is stated for part of the rows, as once, few or many counts, or as a class when the clone is expanded.

v_gene,j_gene,d_gene,abundance,CDR3aa,CDR3nt
TRBV5-1,TRBJ2-1,TRBD1,-,CASSSTGESYNEQFF,TGCGCCAGCAGCTCGACAGGGGAATCCTACAATGAGCAGTTCTTC
TRBV6-5,TRBJ1-1,-,-,CASSPRTAWVTEAFF,TGTGCCAGCAGTCCCCGGACGGCCTGGGTCACTGAAGCTTTCTTT
TRBV2,TRBJ2-1,-,-,CASIRDKYNEQFF,TGTGCCAGCATCCGGGACAAATACAATGAGCAGTTCTTC
TRBV9,TRBJ1-6,-,-,CASSPREGGNSPLHF,TGTGCCAGCAGCCCCCGGGAGGGAGGGAATTCACCCCTCCACTTT
TRBV5-1,TRBJ1-1,-,-,CASSLGARENTEAFF,TGCGCCAGCAGCTTGGGCGCCAGGGAGAACACTGAAGCTTTCTTT
TRBV25-1,TRBJ1-6,-,-,CASSEDIGDNSPLHF,TGTGCCAGCAGCGAAGATATCGGGGATAATTCACCCCTCCACTTT
TRBV18,TRBJ2-7,-,-,CASSRGQIYEQYF,TGTGCCAGCTCACGGGGACAAATCTACGAGCAGTACTTC
TRBV18,TRBJ1-1,-,-,CASSRRQANTEAFF,TGTGCCAGCTCAAGAAGACAGGCGAACACTGAAGCTTTCTTT
TRBV5-1,TRBJ2-1,TRBD1,-,CASSLVQGAIDEQFF,TGCGCCAGCAGCTTGGTACAGGGGGCGATCGATGAGCAGTTCTTC
TRBV27,TRBJ2-7,-,once,CASSLSGYYEQYF,TGTGCCAGCAGTTTATCAGGCTACTACGAGCAGTACTTC
TRBV5-1,TRBJ2-1,TRBD2,-,CASSLVGLTSYNEQFF,TGCGCCAGCAGCTTGGTGGGACTAACCTCATACAATGAGCAGTTCTTC
TRBV4-1,TRBJ2-2,TRBD1,-,CASMGQGGHTGELFF,TGCGCCAGCATGGGACAGGGGGGACACACCGGGGAGCTGTTTTTT
TRBV19,TRBJ2-7,TRBD1,-,CATAQGSPYEQYF,TGTGCCACCGCACAGGGGTCCCCCTACGAGCAGTACTTC
TRBV29-1,TRBJ2-3,-,-,CSVEEGGAPDTQYF,TGCAGCGTTGAGGAAGGGGGGGCCCCAGATACGCAGTATTTT
TRBV19,TRBJ2-1,TRBD2,-,CASSISFSGGGVNEQFF,TGTGCCAGTAGTATCTCGTTTAGCGGGGGGGGCGTCAATGAGCAGTTCTTC
TRBV7-2,TRBJ1-6,-,-,CASSLAVGPWGQGNSPLHF,TGTGCCAGCAGCTTAGCCGTGGGCCCTTGGGGGCAGGGAAATTCACCCCTCCACTTT
TRBV9,TRBJ2-1,-,-,CASSSLSQNEQFF,TGTGCCAGCAGCAGTCTCTCTCAAAATGAGCAGTTCTTC
TRBV11-2,TRBJ1-1,-,-,CASSLGDRRGTEAFF,TGTGCCAGCAGCTTAGGCGACAGGAGAGGCACTGAAGCTTTCTTT
TRBV13,TRBJ1-1,-,-,CASSSLRGDVTEAFF,TGTGCCAGCAGCTCCCTTCGGGGGGATGTAACTGAAGCTTTCTTT
TRBV5-1,TRBJ2-1,TRBD2,-,CASSFSALAGGPEQFF,TGCGCCAGCAGCTTCAGTGCCCTAGCGGGAGGGCCTGAGCAGTTCTTC
TRBV11-1,TRBJ2-3,TRBD1,-,CASSLVSGQGPDTQYF,TGTGCCAGCAGCTTAGTGAGCGGACAGGGACCAGATACGCAGTATTTT
TRBV7-9,TRBJ2-1,TRBD2,-,CASSLGAGAYNEQFF,TGTGCCAGCAGCTTGGGAGCGGGGGCCTACAATGAGCAGTTCTTC
TRBV25-1,TRBJ2-3,-,-,CASRPTGQDTQYF,TGTGCCAGCCGACCAACAGGGCAAGATACGCAGTATTTT
TRBV2,TRBJ2-7,TRBD2,-,CASSLGRTSGSSYEQYF,TGTGCCAGCAGCCTGGGTAGGACTAGCGGGAGCTCCTACGAGCAGTACTTC
TRBV21-1,TRBJ1-5,-,-,CASRNRVGYSNQPQHF,TGTGCCAGCAGAAACAGGGTCGGCTATAGCAATCAGCCCCAGCATTTT
TRBV5-1,TRBJ2-1,TRBD1,-,CASSLARGLYNEQFF,TGCGCCAGCAGCTTGGCCAGGGGGCTCTACAATGAGCAGTTCTTC
TRBV7-9,TRBJ1-1,TRBD1,once,CASSLVGTGWGEAFF,TGTGCCAGCAGCTTAGTTGGGACAGGGTGGGGTGAAGCTTTCTTT
TRBV29-1,TRBJ2-5,TRBD2,-,CSVKRGGETQYF,TGCAGCGTTAAGCGGGGGGGAGAGACCCAGTACTTC
TRBV5-4,TRBJ2-7,-,-,CASSLGSGYEQYF,TGTGCCAGCAGCTTGGGGTCCGGTTACGAGCAGTACTTC
TRBV2,TRBJ2-5,-,once,CASSGQETQYF,TGTGCCAGCAGTGGGCAAGAGACCCAGTACTTC
TRBV28,TRBJ1-5,-,few,CATRDSNQPQHF,TGTGCCACCAGGGATAGCAATCAGCCCCAGCATTTT
TRBV25-1,TRBJ2-4,-,-,CASSDSASSIQYF,TGTGCCAGCAGTGATAGTGCTAGTAGCATTCAGTACTTC
TRBV5-8,TRBJ2-5,-,-,CASSPSLSGAQETQYF,TGTGCCAGCAGCCCTAGCTTGTCTGGGGCCCAAGAGACCCAGTACTTC
TRBV2,TRBJ2-5,-,-,CASMWGKETQYF,TGTGCCAGCATGTGGGGGAAAGAGACCCAGTACTTC
TRBV7-2,TRBJ1-2,-,-,CASSLPSTVARGYTF,TGTGCCAGCAGCTTACCCAGCACAGTAGCACGTGGCTACACCTTC
TRBV6-6,TRBJ1-2,-,-,CASSSVEGGYTF,TGTGCCAGCAGTTCCGTCGAGGGGGGCTACACCTTC
TRBV6-6,TRBJ1-1,-,-,CASSAWDKSTEAFF,TGTGCCAGCAGTGCATGGGACAAATCCACTGAAGCTTTCTTT
TRBV28,TRBJ2-7,TRBD1,-,CASSVTGGPREQYF,TGTGCCAGCAGTGTGACAGGGGGTCCTAGGGAGCAGTACTTC
TRBV7-8,TRBJ2-6,-,-,CASSEKCPQSRANVLTF,TGTGCCAGCAGCGAAAAATGCCCACAAAGTCGGGCCAACGTCCTGACTTTC
TRBV7-9,TRBJ2-3,TRBD2,once,CASSSNGRAADTQYF,TGTGCCAGCAGCTCGAACGGGAGGGCCGCAGATACGCAGTATTTT
TRBV5-1,TRBJ1-4,-,-,CASSLAGNYPTNEKLFF,TGCGCCAGCAGCTTAGCAGGGAACTATCCAACTAATGAAAAACTGTTTTTT
TRBV5-4,TRBJ1-3,-,-,CASSLTLSHTAGNTIYF,TGTGCCAGCAGCTTAACCCTCAGTCATACTGCTGGAAACACCATATATTTT
TRBV6-6,TRBJ2-7,-,-,CASRDISYEQYF,TGTGCCAGCAGGGACATCTCCTACGAGCAGTACTTC
TRBV5-1,TRBJ2-7,-,-,CASSKPPIYEQYF,TGCGCCAGCAGCAAGCCACCGATCTACGAGCAGTACTTC
TRBV2,TRBJ2-1,TRBD2,-,CASHGTGGLYNEQFF,TGTGCCAGCCACGGGACGGGAGGGCTGTACAATGAGCAGTTCTTC
TRBV13,TRBJ2-1,TRBD1,-,CARTDRGPYNEQFF,TGTGCCCGGACGGACAGGGGACCCTACAATGAGCAGTTCTTC
TRBV5-6,TRBJ1-5,-,-,CASSPGFEQPQHF,TGTGCCAGCAGCCCTGGTTTCGAGCAGCCCCAGCATTTT
TRBV5-6,TRBJ1-4,-,-,CASSLGGRKLFF,TGTGCCAGCAGCTTGGGTGGAAGGAAACTGTTTTTT
TRBV27,TRBJ2-7,-,-,CAQSRGSYEQYF,TGTGCCCAATCGAGGGGGTCCTACGAGCAGTACTTC
TRBV11-2,TRBJ2-7,TRBD1,-,CASSPDRGDEQYF,TGTGCCAGCAGCCCCGACAGGGGGGACGAGCAGTACTTC
TRBV18,TRBJ2-1,TRBD2,-,CASSLPDPPEGSLALLNEQFF,TGTGCCAGCTCACTACCGGACCCCCCAGAAGGATCACTAGCGTTACTCAATGAGCAGTTCTTC
TRBV19,TRBJ1-1,-,-,CASSISDRLYTEAFF,TGTGCCAGTAGTATATCGGACAGACTGTACACTGAAGCTTTCTTT
TRBV11-2,TRBJ2-3,-,-,CASSFPHLSTDTQYF,TGTGCCAGCAGCTTTCCGCACCTCAGCACAGATACGCAGTATTTT
TRBV7-2,TRBJ2-1,-,-,CASTEGLAVSNGQFF,TGTGCCAGCACCGAGGGGCTAGCTGTTTCAAATGGGCAGTTCTTC
TRBV5-1,TRBJ1-6,-,-,CASSLGGSSYNSPLHF,TGCGCCAGCAGCCTGGGCGGAAGCTCCTATAATTCACCCCTCCACTTT
TRBV18,TRBJ1-5,-,-,CASSPGGSNQPQHF,TGTGCCAGCTCACCAGGGGGGAGCAATCAGCCCCAGCATTTT
TRBV5-4,TRBJ2-1,TRBD2,-,CASSLAGGGSYNEQFF,TGTGCCAGCAGCTTGGCGGGAGGGGGCTCCTACAATGAGCAGTTCTTC
TRBV2,TRBJ2-2,-,-,CASSESGGGTGELFF,TGTGCCAGCAGTGAATCGGGGGGCGGTACCGGGGAGCTGTTTTTT
TRBV10-3,TRBJ2-7,TRBD1,-,CAISRDRMIYEQYF,TGTGCCATCAGTCGGGACAGGATGATCTACGAGCAGTACTTC